The TCR beta chain described here comes from a study of blood T cell repertoires in COVID-19. As handled by the study authors: Amplification of reference gene primers was used by the study to estimate nucleated cell counts. Libraries were prepared by immunoSEQ multiplex PCR; TCRdb keeps only in-frame clonotypes and omits some of them. The V and J calls and the clone size are those of that table, but D and trimming were determined from the DNA. The table shows about 200,000 clones, with 70% to 90% occurring only once. The source of this sequence is a man aged 40-49 years with active or convalescent COVID-19. Sequencing used peripheral blood.

The DNA for the CDR3 is TGTGCCAGCAGCCCCCGACTAGCGGTAAACACCGGGGAGCTGTTTTTT. This gives the protein CASSPRLAVNTGELFF. The chain couples TRBV11-3 to TRBJ2-2, with 9 bases matching TRBD2. The V segment lost 5 bases and the J segment 2 bases; nucleotides outside the gene matches: 6. Germline V gene lookup returns CDR1 SGHNT and CDR2 YENEEA. The CDR3 runs 16 residues.